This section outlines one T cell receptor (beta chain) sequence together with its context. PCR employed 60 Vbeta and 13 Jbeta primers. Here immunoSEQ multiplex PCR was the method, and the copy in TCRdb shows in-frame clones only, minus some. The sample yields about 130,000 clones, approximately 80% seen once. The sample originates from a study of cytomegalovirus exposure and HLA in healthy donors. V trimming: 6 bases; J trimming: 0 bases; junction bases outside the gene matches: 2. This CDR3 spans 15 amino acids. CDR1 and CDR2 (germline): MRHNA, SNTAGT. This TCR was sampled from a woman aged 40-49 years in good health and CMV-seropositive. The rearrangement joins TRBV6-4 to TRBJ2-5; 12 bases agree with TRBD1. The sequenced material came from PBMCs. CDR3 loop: CASRGQGAYQETQYF. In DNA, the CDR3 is TGTGCCAGCAGGGGACAGGGGGCCTACCAAGAGACCCAGTACTTC.